The clone carrying this TCR beta chain is judged medium-sized (0.01 to 0.1%). Its matching antigen is unknown. The bulk TCR libraries were made with methods described before and with listed TCR primers. TCRdb reprocessed the PCR reads via MiXCR and lists one record per CDR3 protein. The sample holds 12,000 or so distinct CDR3 sequences, approximately 18% seen once. The entry originates in a study of molecular identifiers for immune sequencing clone quantification. Broader study findings: Clones that had above 20 RNA copies took up over 99% of effector molecules but under 1% in naive cells. Should identical TCR molecules share a barcode, the sizes of highly expanded clones could be underestimated.

Sorting selected naive CD8 T cells with a CD8+CD4-CCR7+CD45RA+ phenotype. V gave up 1 base and J gave up 6 bases, with 16 bases separating them. This CDR3 is 14 amino acids long. Germline V gene sequence: CDR1 DFQATT, CDR2 SNEGSKA (reference sequence). The TCR comes from a human donor in good health. Some libraries in this study had Jurkat cell RNA spiked in. V and J are TRBV20-1 and TRBJ2-7; D may match TRBD1 or TRBD2 (5 bases each). The sample consisted of naive CD8+ T cells from blood, with Jurkat cell RNA spiked in. The subset is: FACS-sorted CD8+CD4-CCR7+CD45RA+ naive T cells. The CDR3 DNA reads TGCAGTGCTAGAGCCGGGGCTAATCTTGGCGAGCAGTACTTC. Its translation: CSARAGANLGEQYF.